Listed below are T cell receptor beta chains from one sample, sequenced in a study of T cell changes during pregnancy in multiple sclerosis. Produced via immunoSEQ multiplex PCR; TCRdb's table is partial and in-frame only. The sample holds about 28,000 clones; approximately 90% are singletons and the top ten take around 3.2%. Here the sequenced sample was CD4+ T cells from peripheral blood mononuclear cells, taken in the first trimester of pregnancy. These receptors all stem from a female donor in good health, enrolled as a control in a pregnancy study. The CDR3 runs from the conserved cysteine through the conserved F or W. D genes are given only for firm matches. Size tells how often a clone was seen (once, few, many) or the class of an expanded clone, and some rows leave it out.

j_call d_call v_call clone_size cdr3_aa cdr3_nt
TRBJ2-5 TRBD2 TRBV28 NA CASRWTRTQETQYF TGTGCCAGCAGATGGACTAGGACACAAGAGACCCAGTACTTC
TRBJ2-2 TRBD2 TRBV2 NA CASETSGGNTGELFF TGTGCCAGCGAGACTAGCGGGGGTAACACCGGGGAGCTGTTTTTT
TRBJ2-5 NA TRBV18 NA CASSPPLRETQYF TGTGCCAGCTCACCACCTCTGCGGGAGACCCAGTACTTC
TRBJ1-4 TRBD1 TRBV5-4 NA CASSLVKGAQGNEKLFF TGTGCCAGCAGCTTGGTAAAGGGGGCGCAAGGGAATGAAAAACTGTTTTTT
TRBJ1-4 NA TRBV5-1 few CASSFQGREKLFF TGCGCCAGCAGCTTCCAGGGAAGAGAAAAACTGTTTTTT
TRBJ1-1 NA TRBV25-1 NA CASSMPGRGTEAFF TGTGCCAGCAGCATGCCCGGGCGGGGCACTGAAGCTTTCTTT
TRBJ1-1 TRBD1 TRBV5-6 NA CASSIVRGPNTEAFF TGTGCCAGCAGCATAGTCAGGGGGCCGAACACTGAAGCTTTCTTT
TRBJ2-7 NA TRBV4-3 NA CASSQLADRDSYEQYF TGCGCCAGCAGCCAATTAGCGGATCGAGATTCCTACGAGCAGTACTTC
TRBJ2-7 TRBD2 TRBV18 NA CASSPRGGDSYEQYF TGTGCCAGCTCACCACGGGGAGGGGACTCCTACGAGCAGTACTTC
TRBJ1-4 NA TRBV5-4 NA CASSLDQGGDEKLFF TGTGCCAGCAGCTTGGATCAGGGCGGGGACGAAAAACTGTTTTTT
TRBJ2-1 TRBD2 TRBV7-3 NA CASSLTSGLADKSSYNEQFF TGTGCCAGCAGCTTAACATCGGGACTAGCGGATAAAAGCTCCTACAATGAGCAGTTCTTC
TRBJ1-2 NA TRBV29-1 NA CSVEAGGTRGGYTF TGCAGCGTTGAAGCCGGGGGGACTAGGGGTGGCTACACCTTC
TRBJ2-2 NA TRBV7-7 NA CASSLDRGTGELFF TGTGCCAGCAGCTTAGATCGGGGAACCGGGGAGCTGTTTTTT
TRBJ2-3 TRBD1 TRBV29-1 NA CSVEDTGQGSTDTQYF TGCAGCGTTGAAGATACGGGACAGGGGTCCACAGATACGCAGTATTTT
TRBJ2-1 TRBD1 TRBV7-9 NA CASSPPIKDRDRPRFF TGTGCCAGCAGCCCACCCATTAAAGACCGGGACAGACCCAGGTTCTTC
TRBJ2-2 TRBD2 TRBV6-1 NA CASSRDYLNTGELFF TGTGCCAGCAGCCGGGACTACCTGAACACCGGGGAGCTGTTTTTT
TRBJ2-1 TRBD2 TRBV28 NA CASSRERDFEQFF TGTGCCAGCAGTCGGGAGCGGGATTTTGAGCAGTTCTTC
TRBJ1-6 NA TRBV7-2 NA CASSLEQEHSPLHF TGTGCCAGCAGCTTAGAACAGGAGCATTCACCCCTCCACTTT
TRBJ1-1 NA TRBV23-1 NA CASSQTGNLGVNTEAFF TGCGCCAGCAGTCAAACTGGAAATCTCGGGGTGAACACTGAAGCTTTCTTT
TRBJ2-5 NA TRBV19 NA CASSTDGTGKQTQYF TGTGCCAGTAGTACAGACGGCACAGGGAAGCAGACCCAGTACTTC
TRBJ1-1 TRBD1 TRBV11-2 NA CASSPTGQGARTEAFF TGTGCCAGCAGCCCCACGGGACAGGGGGCGAGGACTGAAGCTTTCTTT
TRBJ1-4 NA TRBV27 NA CASSSDWVASKKLFF TGTGCCAGCAGTTCGGACTGGGTGGCGTCGAAAAAACTGTTTTTT
TRBJ2-7 TRBD2 TRBV27 NA CASKVTSGGYEQYF TGTGCCAGCAAGGTCACTAGCGGGGGCTACGAGCAGTACTTC
TRBJ2-5 NA TRBV11-2 once CASSLVAAGETQYF TGTGCCAGCAGCTTAGTAGCCGCCGGAGAGACCCAGTACTTC
TRBJ2-2 TRBD2 TRBV27 NA CASRGLGEDTGELFF TGTGCCAGCAGGGGACTAGGGGAGGACACCGGGGAGCTGTTTTTT
TRBJ1-1 NA TRBV28 NA CASSFRQGLIMNTEAFF TGTGCCAGCAGTTTCCGGCAGGGCCTGATCATGAACACTGAAGCTTTCTTT
TRBJ1-2 NA TRBV19 NA CASSISRVFGGYTF TGTGCCAGTAGTATATCCAGGGTTTTCGGAGGCTACACCTTC
TRBJ1-2 NA TRBV2 NA CATSRGAGDLGYTF TGTGCCACCTCAAGAGGGGCAGGGGATCTCGGCTACACCTTC
TRBJ2-3 NA TRBV28 NA CASSSKRTASTDTQYF TGTGCCAGCAGTTCTAAGCGGACAGCTAGCACAGATACGCAGTATTTT
TRBJ2-3 TRBD2 TRBV29-1 NA CSGGGGGGSDTQYF TGCAGCGGCGGGGGAGGAGGAGGATCAGATACGCAGTATTTT
TRBJ1-1 NA TRBV29-1 NA CSVLPGGTEAFF TGCAGCGTCCTCCCGGGGGGGACTGAAGCTTTCTTT
TRBJ1-2 NA TRBV5-5 NA CASSRLGQGLIGYTF TGTGCCAGCAGCCGATTGGGGCAGGGGCTGATCGGCTACACCTTC
TRBJ2-2 NA TRBV7-9 NA CASLDRNTGELFF TGTGCCAGCCTGGACAGGAACACCGGGGAGCTGTTTTTT
TRBJ1-2 TRBD1 TRBV5-4 NA CASAARTQGEHGYTF TGTGCCAGCGCCGCCCGGACGCAGGGGGAGCATGGCTACACCTTC
TRBJ2-7 TRBD1 TRBV10-3 NA CAISRTGVGSVDPYEQYF TGTGCCATCAGTAGGACAGGGGTCGGTAGTGTTGACCCTTACGAGCAGTACTTC
TRBJ2-1 TRBD2 TRBV5-1 NA CASSLGTSVNEQFF TGCGCCAGCAGCTTGGGGACTAGCGTTAATGAGCAGTTCTTC
TRBJ2-3 TRBD2 TRBV11-2 few CASSSSGRGDTQYF TGTGCCAGCAGCTCGAGCGGGAGGGGGGATACGCAGTATTTT
TRBJ2-1 NA TRBV7-9 NA CASRPAPGLTYNEQFF TGTGCCAGCAGGCCGGCCCCAGGGTTGACCTACAATGAGCAGTTCTTC
TRBJ1-2 NA TRBV28 NA CASGYGGGYTF TGTGCCAGCGGTTACGGGGGTGGCTACACCTTC
TRBJ2-3 TRBD1 TRBV9 NA CASSVTGTGGSDTQYF TGTGCCAGCAGCGTAACCGGGACAGGGGGCAGCGATACGCAGTATTTT
TRBJ2-3 NA TRBV18 NA CASSPQVDRDTQYF TGTGCCAGCTCACCACAGGTAGACAGAGATACGCAGTATTTT
TRBJ2-2 TRBD2 TRBV7-9 NA CASTQMVGLARPNTGELFF TGTGCCAGCACCCAAATGGTGGGACTAGCGCGACCGAACACCGGGGAGCTGTTTTTT
TRBJ2-1 TRBD2 TRBV4-1 NA CASSQGLAGGLNINEQFF TGCGCCAGCAGCCAAGGACTAGCGGGAGGGCTGAACATCAATGAGCAGTTCTTC
TRBJ2-5 NA TRBV28 NA CASNALTGHVQETQYF TGTGCCAGCAACGCCCTGACAGGACACGTACAAGAGACCCAGTACTTC
TRBJ1-1 TRBD1 TRBV28 NA CASPGDRGTEAFF TGTGCCAGCCCAGGCGACAGGGGAACTGAAGCTTTCTTT
TRBJ2-3 NA TRBV28 NA CASSLAGGGTDTQYF TGTGCCAGCAGTTTAGCCGGGGGTGGCACAGATACGCAGTATTTT
TRBJ2-1 NA TRBV28 NA CASSLAHEQFF TGTGCCAGCAGCCTAGCGCATGAGCAGTTCTTC
TRBJ2-7 NA TRBV18 NA CASSPPMSEQYF TGTGCCAGCTCACCACCAATGAGCGAGCAGTACTTC